One sample yielded the 4 T cell receptor beta chains listed below, sequenced in a study of persistence of HIV-infected CD4 T cells. This nonspecific control used anti-CD3/anti-CD28 bead stimulation of CD4+ T cells. Sorting selected CD4+ T cells upregulating both CD40 ligand and CD69. The immunoSEQ assay was version 4, run in survey mode. Sequencing was performed with immunoSEQ multiplex PCR; in TCRdb, only in-frame clones are kept and a portion is missing. The table records about 43,000 clones, 89% of them present only once. Their antigens remain unidentified. The specimen was CD4+ T cells sorted from PBMCs after approximately 19-hour stimulation, collected from a patient who received antiretroviral therapy. The receptors were gathered from an adult man with HIV who was CMV-seropositive.

The chain joins TRBV15 to TRBJ2-1; D not certain. Germline V gene data show CDR1 as LNHNV and CDR2 as YYDKDF (reference sequence). With 0 bases removed from V and 4 bases from J, the gap between germline ends came to 10 bases. The CDR3 extends over 15 amino acids. In DNA, the CDR3 is TGTGCCACCAGCAGAGAACCCCAATCTTACAATGAGCAGTTCTTC. This gives the protein CATSREPQSYNEQFF.

The genes are TRBV19 and TRBJ1-1; 7 bases match TRBD1. V dropped 1 base and J dropped 5; count of bases not matched to a gene: 4. Germline V CDR1 and CDR2: LNHDA, SQIVND (reference sequence). This CDR3 has 14 residues. The CDR3 DNA reads as TGTGCCAGTAGTATAGGGGACAGAAGAACTGAAGCTTTCTTT. Protein: CASSIGDRRTEAFF.

This chain joins TRBV7-2 and TRBJ1-5, with D tentatively TRBD1 (5 bases). V was pared by 5 bases and J by 1 base, with 15 bases between. The CDR3 length is 16 residues. Per the germline V gene, CDR1 is SGHTA and CDR2 is FQGNSA. The DNA for the CDR3 is TGTGCCAGCAGCCTCTTGGGGGTAGTAAGCAATCAGCCCCAGCATTTT. As protein: CASSLLGVVSNQPQHF.

Regarding this clone: One end of the junction fails to match germline, which may point to a read error. The chain uses TRBV24-1 and TRBJ2-1; tentatively, D is TRBD1 (5 bases). Germline V lookup: CDR1 KGHDR, CDR2 SFDVKD. This CDR3 has 14 residues. CDR3 residues: CATSGTQGYNEQFF. The CDR3 nucleotides read TGTGCCACAAGTGGAACCCAGGGTTACAATGAGCAGTTCTTC.